The sequence of this TCR beta chain was determined in a study of T cells after yellow fever vaccination. Study-wide context: Preparation of fractions with low cell numbers was performed using SMART-Seq v4 Ultra Low Input.

V lost 5 bases and J lost 8, with 15 bases in between. The CDR3 contains 13 residues. CDR1 is MDHEN and CDR2 is SYDVKM in the germline V gene. As concerns this clonotype: Antigen: not known.

General study results and limits: Weaker in magnitude, the secondary response showed a faster peak on day 5 versus 15. Post-booster repertoires contained most primary-vaccination clones again (about 96% CD4, approximately 88% CD8).

UMIs and a universal primer site were added when TCR cDNA was made by 5'RACE template switching. One entry per CDR3 protein results from TCRdb running MiXCR on the 5' RACE reads. This repertoire shows a few hundred thousand distinct CDR3 sequences, roughly 5.6% found once; its top ten account for around 3.5%. The sample consisted of CD4+ T cells sorted from PBMCs, taken on the day of the yellow fever booster vaccination. The V and J genes are TRBV28 and TRBJ1-2; D is perhaps TRBD1 (6 bases). This TCR came from a man younger than 35 who received the YFV17D yellow fever vaccine. The CDR3 spells CASSQWTARGYTF. The CDR3, as DNA: TGTGCCAGCAGTCAGTGGACAGCTCGGGGCTACACCTTC.